The next 13 T cell receptor beta chains were all read from a single sample in a study of a mutant IDH1 vaccine in newly diagnosed glioma. Measured with immunoSEQ multiplex PCR; TCRdb has only the in-frame clones, and not every one. The data contain roughly 86,000 clones, roughly 77% of them singletons. Time point noted: baseline, week 1 (first vaccination visit). Regarding treatment: pre-vaccination baseline after standard-of-care therapy. Sequencing used PBMCs, obtained from a glioma patient treated with radiotherapy, temozolomide or both. The receptors were gathered from a man aged 35 to 55 with glioma.

This sequence joins TRBV7-6 and TRBJ1-1; no clear D gene. This CDR3 is 14 amino acids long. Trimming removed 2 bases at V and 5 bases at J, with 12 bases between. Germline loops: CDR1 SGHVS, CDR2 FNYEAQ. In DNA, the CDR3 is TGTGCCAGCAGCTTACCGGCAGACGTGACTGAAGCTTTCTTT. It encodes CASSLPADVTEAFF.

The gene calls are TRBV4-3 and TRBJ2-2; 8 nucleotides line up with TRBD1. The CDR3 consists of 18 residues. With V trimmed by 2 bases and J by 5 bases, 13 bases remained unmatched. Per the germline V gene, CDR1 is LGHNA and CDR2 is YSLEER. The CDR3: CASSQLPLTGDGTGELFF. Here the CDR3 DNA reads TGCGCCAGCAGCCAACTACCCCTGACAGGGGACGGTACCGGGGAGCTGTTTTTT.

V usage is TRBV4-2 and J usage is TRBJ2-7; D gene uncertain. V lost 0 bases to trimming and J lost 3 bases, with 12 bases between them. CDR1 is LGHNA and CDR2 is YNFKEQ in the germline V gene. This CDR3 is built from 15 residues. The CDR3 loop reads CASSQENLYHYEQYF. The DNA for the CDR3 is TGTGCCAGCAGCCAAGAGAACTTATATCACTACGAGCAGTACTTC.

The chain joins TRBV4-1 to TRBJ1-4; TRBD1 is a possible D gene (5 bases). V was trimmed by 0 bases and J by 8 bases, leaving 10 bases between them. The CDR3 is made up of 14 amino acids. Germline V gene lookup returns CDR1 MGHRA and CDR2 YSYEKL. CDR3 sequence: CASSQDLAGEKLFF. DNA of the CDR3: TGCGCCAGCAGCCAAGATCTCGCAGGGGAAAAACTGTTTTTT.

The V and J genes are TRBV5-8 and TRBJ1-5; TRBD1 is a possible D gene (5 bases). Deletions cut 1 base from V and 0 bases from J, with 11 bases between. The germline CDR1 and CDR2 sequences are SGHTS and YDEGEE. The CDR3 has 16 residues. The CDR3 DNA follows: TGTGCCAGCAGCTTGTCCGCGACAGCTAGCAATCAGCCCCAGCATTTT. It yields the protein CASSLSATASNQPQHF.

This clone has more than one count but fewer than ten. The chain employs TRBV6-6 and TRBJ1-2; 8 bases are a match to TRBD1. Trimming cost V 5 bases and J 5 bases; bases outside gene matches: 4. Germline loops: CDR1 MNHNY, CDR2 SVGAGI (reference sequence). The CDR3 extends over 13 amino acids. The CDR3 coding sequence is TGTGCCAGCAGTGAGGACAGGGTTTATGGCTACACCTTC. Its translation: CASSEDRVYGYTF.

This chain joins TRBV19 and TRBJ1-1; unclear D gene. The CDR3 has 13 residues. Germline assignment: CDR1 LNHDA and CDR2 SQIVND (reference sequence). The germline V and J ends were trimmed by 9 bases and 2 bases, with 13 bases remaining between them. The CDR3 DNA reads as TGTGCCAGCGGGAGATACTATAACACTGAAGCTTTCTTT. Its translation: CASGRYYNTEAFF.

This chain links TRBV7-8 with TRBJ2-5; 9 bases agree with TRBD2. CDR1 and CDR2 (germline): SGHVS, FQNEAQ. Trimming took 11 bases from V and 5 from J; bases not matched to a gene: 9. This CDR3 spans 13 amino acids. CDR3 residues: CASERGAHETQYF. The CDR3 DNA follows: TGTGCCTCCGAGCGGGGGGCCCATGAGACCCAGTACTTC.

The rearrangement joins TRBV11-2 to TRBJ1-2; no definite D call. Germline V gene sequence: CDR1 SGHAT, CDR2 FQNNGV. CDR3 length: 16 residues. V was clipped by 0 bases and J by 7 bases, with 18 bases between them. The CDR3, as DNA: TGTGCCAGCAGCTTAGACGGTAGGCCCGCCCTGGGTGGCTACACCTTC. This translates into CASSLDGRPALGGYTF.

This clone was recorded once. The V gene is TRBV15, the J gene TRBJ2-7; 7 bases fit TRBD2. The CDR3 is 15 residues long. Germline V lookup: CDR1 LNHNV, CDR2 YYDKDF (reference sequence). V was pared by 2 bases and J by 4 bases, with 8 bases of the junction left unmatched. The CDR3 bases are TGTGCCACCAGCAGATCCACCGGGACTAAATACGAGCAGTACTTC. Protein sequence: CATSRSTGTKYEQYF.

The chain combines TRBV4-2 with TRBJ2-5, with 8 bases matching TRBD1. The germline V gene encodes CDR1 LGHNA and CDR2 YNFKEQ. V gave up 3 bases and J gave up 4 bases; unmatched junction bases: 4. This CDR3 has 14 amino acids. The CDR3 region has the DNA TGTGCCAGCAGCCAGGGGGACAGGACAGAGACCCAGTACTTC. Translation gives CASSQGDRTETQYF.

This chain joins TRBV11-2 and TRBJ2-3; D might be TRBD1 or TRBD2, each matching 6 bases. The CDR3 extends over 15 amino acids. CDR1 and CDR2 (germline): SGHAT, FQNNGV. Trimming shortened V by 3 bases and J by 5 bases, and 15 bases separated the two germline ends. CDR3 DNA: TGTGCCAGCAGCTTTACTCGGGGGCCGGGAGATACGCAGTATTTT. It specifies CASSFTRGPGDTQYF.

By share of the sample, this clone is medium-sized. This chain connects TRBV27 to TRBJ2-1; D may match TRBD1 or TRBD2 (5 bases each). The CDR3 is made up of 12 amino acids. V lost 6 bases to trimming and J lost 8 bases, with 11 bases between them. Germline CDR1 MNHEY, CDR2 SMNVEV (reference sequence). CDR3 in DNA: TGTGCCAGCAGCCCAGGGACCCATGAGCAGTTCTTC. It encodes CASSPGTHEQFF.